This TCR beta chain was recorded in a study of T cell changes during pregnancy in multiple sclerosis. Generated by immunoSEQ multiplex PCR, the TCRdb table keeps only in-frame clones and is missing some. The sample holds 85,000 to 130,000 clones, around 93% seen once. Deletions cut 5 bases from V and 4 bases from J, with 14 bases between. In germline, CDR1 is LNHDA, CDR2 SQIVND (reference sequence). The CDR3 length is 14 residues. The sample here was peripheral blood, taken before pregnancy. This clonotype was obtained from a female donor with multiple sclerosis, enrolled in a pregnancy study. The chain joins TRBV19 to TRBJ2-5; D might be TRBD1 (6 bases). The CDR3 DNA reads TGTGCCAGTAGTTCACCAGGGGCACGAGAGACCCAGTACTTC. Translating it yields CASSSPGARETQYF.